The T cell receptor beta chain under discussion was sequenced for a study of blood T cell repertoires in COVID-19. Trimming removed 1 base from V and 5 bases from J; junction bases left unmatched: 7. Germline assignment: CDR1 SGHNT and CDR2 YYREEE (reference sequence). This CDR3 is 15 amino acids long. Sequencing was performed with immunoSEQ multiplex PCR; in TCRdb, only in-frame clones are kept and a portion is missing. The sample has about 180,000 clones, roughly four fifths seen once. Seattle patients were enrolled during active infection and followed longitudinally. V is TRBV5-4 and J is TRBJ2-5; TRBD1 matches at 8 bases. The receptor's source is a woman between 70 and 85 years old with COVID-19, enrolled during active disease. Sequencing was performed on peripheral blood. This CDR3 is CASSLRTGQGETQYF. The CDR3 bases are TGTGCCAGCAGCTTGAGGACAGGGCAGGGGGAGACCCAGTACTTC.